Below are 22 T cell receptor beta chains sequenced from a single sample in a study of T cell repertoires in ileal Crohn's disease. Profiled with immunoSEQ multiplex PCR; TCRdb holds only in-frame clones, not every one. The table lists about 550 clones, around 91% of them singletons, with 9.5% to 13% in the top ten. Documented time point: proximal margin of the surgical specimen (macroscopically non-inflamed). Specimen: ileal tissue. These receptor sequences come from an adult with Crohn's disease.

CDR3 sequence (DNA): TGTGCCAGCAGCTTTGGGCCCTCTGGAAACACCATATATTTT. It specifies CASSFGPSGNTIYF. This sequence joins TRBV7-9 and TRBJ1-3; D gene ambiguous. With 3 bases removed from V and 0 bases from J, the gap between germline ends came to 6 bases. The CDR3 consists of 14 residues. Germline V lookup: CDR1 SEHNR, CDR2 FQNEAQ (reference sequence).

CDR3 DNA: TGTGCCAGCAGCCCATTCGGCGGGGGGGGAACCGGGGAGCTGTTTTTT. Amino acid sequence: CASSPFGGGGTGELFF. This chain links TRBV7-8 with TRBJ2-2, with TRBD2 matching 9 bases. With V trimmed by 5 bases and J by 5 bases, 9 bases remained unmatched. Germline assignment: CDR1 SGHVS and CDR2 FQNEAQ. CDR3 size: 16 residues.

The J gene is TRBJ2-2, the V gene TRBV4-3; possibly TRBD1 for D (5 bases). V lost 3 bases and J lost 4, with 12 bases in between. The CDR3 spans 15 residues. Germline V gives CDR1 LGHNA, CDR2 YSLEER. The CDR3, as DNA: TGCGCCAGCAGCCATCATACAGGCCCCACCGGGGAGCTGTTTTTT. Translating it yields CASSHHTGPTGELFF.

The J gene is TRBJ2-7, the V gene TRBV5-5; weak D call: TRBD1 (6 bases). This CDR3 comprises 14 residues. Germline values: CDR1 SGHKS, CDR2 YYEKEE (reference sequence). V gave up 4 bases and J gave up 5 bases, with 16 bases separating them. Here the CDR3 reads CASSRGDRTHEQYF. CDR3 DNA: TGTGCCAGCAGCCGGGGTGACAGGACCCACGAGCAGTACTTC. Full variable domain (rest looked up from reference TRBV5-5 and TRBJ2-7): DAGVTQSPTHLIKTRGQQVTLRCSPISGHKSVSWYQQVLGQGPQFIFQYYEKEERGRGNFPDRFSARQFPNYSSELNVNALLLGDSALYLCASSRGDRTHEQYFGPGTRLTVT.

This sequence joins TRBV7-9 and TRBJ2-3; D not resolved. Trimming removed 7 bases at V and 0 bases at J, with 11 bases between. The CDR3 length is 14 residues. The germline CDR1 and CDR2 sequences are SEHNR and FQNEAQ (reference sequence). The CDR3 DNA follows: TGTGCCAGCACAGGTCGGGCTAGCACAGATACGCAGTATTTT. This encodes CASTGRASTDTQYF.

The chain carries TRBV7-2 and TRBJ2-5; possibly TRBD1 or TRBD2 for D (6 bases each). CDR3 length: 15 amino acids. V was trimmed by 1 base and J by 2 bases, leaving 11 bases between them. CDR1 and CDR2 (germline): SGHTA, FQGNSA. The DNA of the CDR3 is TGTGCCAGCAGCTTAGGTGGGGGGCCTCAAGAGACCCAGTACTTC. Amino acid sequence: CASSLGGGPQETQYF.

This clone was counted once. The chain is built from TRBV6-6 and TRBJ2-2; the match to TRBD1 covers 10 bases. The CDR3 runs 14 residues. J lost 5 bases, V lost 6 bases, and 3 bases had no gene match. CDR1 and CDR2 from the germline V gene are MNHNY and SVGAGI (reference sequence). This CDR3 reads CASRGQGGTGELFF. As DNA, the CDR3 is TGTGCCAGCAGAGGACAGGGGGGGACCGGGGAGCTGTTTTTT.

This chain links TRBV29-1 with TRBJ1-1; TRBD1 is a possible D gene (5 bases). CDR1 is SQVTM, CDR2 ANQGSEA, per germline. The CDR3 runs to 15 residues. V lost 3 bases and J 0 bases, leaving 14 bases between the germline ends. The chain's CDR3 is CSVEGGRQMNTEAFF. CDR3 DNA: TGCAGCGTTGAGGGGGGTAGACAAATGAACACTGAAGCTTTCTTT.

The genes are TRBV25-1 and TRBJ1-6; D perhaps matches TRBD1 (5 bases). CDR1 is MGHDK and CDR2 is SYGVNS in the germline V gene. Trimming took off 5 bases at V and 7 bases at J, with 9 bases between the two ends. The CDR3 is 13 residues long. The CDR3: CASSQGTNSPLHF. The CDR3 nucleotides read TGTGCCAGCAGTCAGGGAACAAATTCACCCCTCCACTTT.

The chain is built from TRBV7-3 and TRBJ2-3; D gene uncertain. CDR1 is SGHTA and CDR2 is FQGTGA in the germline V gene. V lost 5 bases and J 0 bases, leaving 9 bases between the germline ends. This CDR3 has 14 amino acids. The DNA of the CDR3 is TGTGCCAGCAGCAATAGAGGTAGCACAGATACGCAGTATTTT. Translation gives CASSNRGSTDTQYF.

The chain joins TRBV5-1 to TRBJ2-3, with a possible D match to TRBD2 (7 bases). Per germline, CDR1 SGHRS and CDR2 YFSETQ. The CDR3 runs 15 residues. V lost 2 bases and J lost 0, with 10 bases in between. CDR3 in DNA: TGCGCCAGCAGCTTAGGCGGGGGCAGCACAGATACGCAGTATTTT. Encoded protein: CASSLGGGSTDTQYF.

This clone was detected only once. This chain connects TRBV19 to TRBJ1-2; no clear D. The CDR3 loop spans 13 amino acids. V shed 6 bases and J shed 5 bases, with 13 bases lying between them. Germline V CDR1 and CDR2: LNHDA, SQIVND (reference sequence). CDR3 in DNA: TGTGCCAGTAGCAAGTACCTCTCTTATGGCTACACCTTC. It encodes CASSKYLSYGYTF.

In its sample, this clone was seen a few times. V is TRBV4-3 and J is TRBJ1-2; D unresolved. Trimming stripped 3 bases from V and 2 bases from J, with 13 bases between. CDR3 size: 15 residues. Germline-derived CDR1 and CDR2 are LGHNA and YSLEER. CDR3 nucleotides: TGCGCCAGCAGCCAGGAACAGCTGGGAAACTATGGCTACACCTTC. This sequence encodes CASSQEQLGNYGYTF.

This sequence joins TRBV4-3 and TRBJ2-3, with D unresolved. CDR3 length: 13 residues. Trimming removed 0 bases from V and 7 bases from J, with 8 bases in between. Germline CDR1 LGHNA, CDR2 YSLEER. CDR3 residues: CASSQDRANTQYF. The CDR3 bases are TGCGCCAGCAGCCAAGATCGGGCGAATACGCAGTATTTT.

CDR3 residues: CASSLGLRKAGNTIYF. CDR3 DNA: TGTGCCAGCAGCTTAGGGCTGCGGAAGGCTGGAAACACCATATATTTT. The chain uses TRBV7-6 and TRBJ1-3; D is unclear. In germline, CDR1 is SGHVS, CDR2 FNYEAQ. V dropped 1 base and J dropped 2 bases, with 12 bases sitting between them. The CDR3 totals 16 residues.

V gene TRBV7-3 combines with J gene TRBJ2-1; D possibly corresponds to TRBD1 (6 bases). Looked up from germline, CDR1 is SGHTA and CDR2 is FQGTGA. This CDR3 is 12 amino acids long. V was trimmed by 5 bases and J by 7 bases, leaving 9 bases between them. The CDR3 protein is CASSGTGNEQFF. CDR3 in DNA: TGTGCCAGCAGCGGTACAGGGAATGAGCAGTTCTTC.

The table lists this clone with a few counts. The V gene is TRBV14, the J gene TRBJ1-2; D gene unclear. Germline V CDR1 and CDR2: SGHDN, FVKESK. This CDR3 has 15 amino acids. V was trimmed by 1 base and J by 5 bases, leaving 14 bases between them. CDR3 protein: CASSQGTVDRYGYTF. The CDR3 bases are TGTGCCAGCAGCCAAGGTACAGTTGACCGTTATGGCTACACCTTC.

The V gene is TRBV13, the J gene TRBJ2-5; TRBD2 is a possible D gene (7 bases). The CDR3 covers 14 residues. Trimming pared 5 bases from V and 5 bases from J, leaving 15 bases between. CDR1 is PRHDT, CDR2 FYEKMQ, per germline (reference sequence). In DNA form, the CDR3 reads TGTGCCAGCAGCCCCCAAGGGGGAGGGGAGACCCAGTACTTC. This gives the protein CASSPQGGGETQYF.

The chain couples TRBV5-8 to TRBJ1-2; D gene unclear. Germline assignment: CDR1 SGHTS and CDR2 YDEGEE. V shed 2 bases and J shed 2 bases, with 7 bases lying between them. The length of the CDR3 is 13 residues. CDR3 DNA sequence: TGTGCCAGCAGCTTTGCCGGAAACTATGGCTACACCTTC. It encodes CASSFAGNYGYTF.

This sequence joins TRBV11-1 and TRBJ2-2; perhaps D is TRBD1 or TRBD2 (5 bases each). Between the trimmed V and J ends, which lost 1 base and 0 bases, there was a span of 6 bases. The germline V gene has CDR1 SGHAT and CDR2 FQDESV (reference sequence). This CDR3 comprises 15 residues. The CDR3 DNA reads as TGTGCCAGCAGCTTAGGAGGGGCGAACACCGGGGAGCTGTTTTTT. Its protein is CASSLGGANTGELFF.

This clone showed up just once. J is TRBJ1-3 and V is TRBV5-5; no firm D call. Germline V gene lookup returns CDR1 SGHKS and CDR2 YYEKEE (reference sequence). The CDR3 has 14 residues. V shed 2 bases and J shed 0 bases, with 6 bases lying between them. The CDR3 is CASSFDVSGNTIYF. In DNA form, the CDR3 reads TGTGCCAGCAGCTTTGACGTCTCTGGAAACACCATATATTTT.

This chain links TRBV11-3 with TRBJ1-1; unclear D gene. V lost 3 bases and J lost 0, with 5 bases in between. The germline gives CDR1 SGHNT, CDR2 YENEEA. The CDR3 loop spans 13 amino acids. The CDR3 DNA reads as TGTGCCAGCAGCTTTAACCTGAACACTGAAGCTTTCTTT. It translates to CASSFNLNTEAFF.